This passage covers 28 T cell receptor beta chains from one sample sequenced in a study of T-cell memory formation after mild COVID-19. TCRdb analysed the 5' RACE reads with MiXCR anew, one entry per CDR3 protein. The sample has nearly 110,000 distinct CDR3 sequences, about 15% seen once; the top ten hold about 39%. Sequencing used PBMCs or a T cell subset sorted from them (not recorded which). These receptors all come from a man younger than 35 who had mild COVID-19 (a few samples of this study predate the infection). Cell type and time point are not known.

This clonotype was observed a handful of times. The chain combines TRBV9 with TRBJ2-5; D is tentatively TRBD1 or TRBD2 (5 bases each). The CDR3 extends over 15 amino acids. V shed 4 bases and J shed 5 bases, with 18 bases lying between them. In germline, CDR1 is SGDLS, CDR2 YYNGEE. CDR3 sequence reads: CASSPRDRYRETQYF. The CDR3 bases are TGTGCCAGCAGCCCTCGGGACCGCTACCGGGAGACCCAGTACTTC.

The chain combines TRBV20-1 with TRBJ2-3, with TRBD2 identical over 9 bases. CDR3 length: 16 amino acids. V was clipped by 3 bases and J by 2 bases; unmatched bases: 9. CDR1 and CDR2 from the germline V gene are DFQATT and SNEGSKA (reference sequence). The CDR3 nucleotides read TGCAGTGCTAGGCCGTGGACTAGCGACCCCACAGATACGCAGTATTTT. Protein: CSARPWTSDPTDTQYF.

This clonotype was seen repeatedly, ten times or more. J is TRBJ2-7 and V is TRBV6-2 or TRBV6-3; D is ambiguous. Trimming stripped 5 bases from V and 3 bases from J, with 5 bases between. The germline CDR1 and CDR2 sequences are MNHEY and SVGEGT. The CDR3 is made up of 11 amino acids. CDR3 DNA sequence: TGTGCCAGCAGTGACAACTACGAGCAGTACTTC. It yields the protein CASSDNYEQYF.

The gene calls are TRBV24-1 and TRBJ2-3; the match to TRBD1 covers 7 bases. The CDR3 covers 13 residues. With V trimmed by 12 bases and J by 2 bases, 7 bases remained unmatched. Germline lookup yields CDR1 KGHDR and CDR2 SFDVKD. The CDR3 sequence is CAARDSYTDTQYF. The DNA of the CDR3 is TGTGCCGCTCGGGACAGTTACACAGATACGCAGTATTTT.

There are a few counts of this clonotype. The rearrangement links TRBV18 to TRBJ2-5, with D perhaps TRBD1 (7 bases). Trimming took 0 bases from V and 5 from J, leaving 13 bases between them. In germline, CDR1 is KGHSH, CDR2 LQKENI. CDR3 size: 15 residues. In DNA, the CDR3 is TGTGCCAGCTCACCACCGGAGGGGGCCGGTGAGACCCAGTACTTC. As protein: CASSPPEGAGETQYF.

On this clonotype: It is likely a read error, because the conserved phenylalanine at the end of the CDR3 is missing. The rearrangement links TRBV11-1 to TRBJ2-5; D might be TRBD1 or TRBD2, each matching 5 bases. Trimming stripped 5 bases from V and 4 bases from J, with 17 bases between. The germline V gene encodes CDR1 SGHAT and CDR2 FQDESV (reference sequence). The CDR3 extends over 15 amino acids. CDR3 amino acids: CASSQGAGATETQYY. Written as DNA, the CDR3 is TGTGCCAGCAGCCAAGGGGCCGGGGCAACAGAGACCCAGTACTAC.

The sample holds many counts of this clonotype. J is TRBJ2-3 and V is TRBV29-1, with D unresolved. CDR1 is SQVTM, CDR2 ANQGSEA, per germline. This CDR3 has 12 residues. The V gene lost 7 bases and the J gene lost 3 bases, with 11 bases spanning the gap. The CDR3, as DNA: TGCAGCGGGGATTTGGGAACAGATACGCAGTATTTT. Translating gives CSGDLGTDTQYF.

This clonotype was counted only a few times. In nucleotides, the CDR3 is TGCAGCGTTGAAGATTACCGGCCCGATAACAATGAGCAGTTCTTC. It encodes CSVEDYRPDNNEQFF. The chain joins TRBV29-1 to TRBJ2-1, with D unclear. This CDR3 contains 15 residues. The V gene lost 0 bases and the J gene lost 5 bases, with 14 bases spanning the gap. Germline assignment: CDR1 SQVTM and CDR2 ANQGSEA.

The chain couples TRBV7-9 to TRBJ2-5; weak D call: TRBD2 (5 bases). Looked up from germline, CDR1 is SEHNR and CDR2 is FQNEAQ (reference sequence). Trimming left V 4 bases short and J 1 base short, with 19 bases between. This CDR3 is 17 amino acids long. CDR3 sequence reads: CASSSRGRAAIQETQYF. As DNA, the CDR3 is TGTGCCAGCAGCTCCCGTGGGAGAGCGGCGATCCAAGAGACCCAGTACTTC.

This chain links TRBV9 with TRBJ2-1; TRBD1 matches 7 bases. CDR3 size: 18 residues. CDR1 and CDR2 (germline): SGDLS, YYNGEE. Losses at the gene ends were 4 bases for V and 8 bases for J; bases not matched to a gene: 21. CDR3 DNA sequence: TGTGCCAGCAGCAGCACCATCCTCCGGGACAGATTCTTTGATGAGCAGTTCTTC. Translation: CASSSTILRDRFFDEQFF.

This clonotype showed up just a few times. The chain couples TRBV6-5 to TRBJ1-1, with D possibly matching TRBD1 (5 bases). Germline V gives CDR1 MNHEY, CDR2 SVGAGI. V lost 7 bases, J lost 6 bases, and 18 bases lay in between. This CDR3 comprises 14 residues. CDR3 protein: CASTPEAGLPEAFF. The DNA for the CDR3 is TGTGCCAGCACCCCGGAGGCAGGGCTGCCTGAAGCTTTCTTT.

V is TRBV7-9 and J is TRBJ1-5, with 7 bases identical to TRBD1. The length of the CDR3 is 14 residues. Germline values: CDR1 SEHNR, CDR2 FQNEAQ (reference sequence). The trim removed 5 bases at V and 8 bases at J, leaving 9 bases unmatched. The CDR3 region is CASSLTGDPEPQHF. CDR3 DNA: TGTGCCAGCAGCCTTACAGGGGACCCAGAGCCCCAGCATTTT.

This clonotype turned up a few times. This chain uses TRBV7-9 with TRBJ2-3; possible D gene TRBD2, 6 bases. The CDR3 loop spans 20 amino acids. The germline V gene encodes CDR1 SEHNR and CDR2 FQNEAQ (reference sequence). The V gene lost 0 bases and the J gene lost 3 bases, with 25 bases spanning the gap. In DNA form, the CDR3 reads TGTGCCAGCAGCTTAGCGTGGGTTAGCGGCGCCTTTGATTTAACAGATACGCAGTATTTT. It specifies CASSLAWVSGAFDLTDTQYF.

The rearrangement uses TRBV4-1 and TRBJ1-1, with a tentative D call TRBD1 (5 bases). CDR3 length: 13 residues. V lost 0 bases and J lost 3, with 5 bases in between. Looked up from germline, CDR1 is MGHRA and CDR2 is YSYEKL. The CDR3 sequence: CASSQDRDTEAFF. The CDR3 region has the DNA TGCGCCAGCAGCCAAGACAGGGACACTGAAGCTTTCTTT.

This chain links TRBV5-5 with TRBJ1-1; D remains ambiguous. CDR3 length: 13 amino acids. Germline V gene lookup returns CDR1 SGHKS and CDR2 YYEKEE (reference sequence). With 1 base removed from V and 4 bases from J, the gap between germline ends came to 8 bases. The CDR3: CASSLWVGTEAFF. In DNA form, the CDR3 reads TGTGCCAGCAGCTTGTGGGTGGGCACTGAAGCTTTCTTT.

The CDR3 sequence is CASNPRGGAVDTQYF. In DNA, the CDR3 is TGTGCCAGCAATCCTCGCGGGGGGGCCGTAGATACGCAGTATTTT. This chain links TRBV6-2 or TRBV6-3 with TRBJ2-3; 9 positions agree with TRBD2. The CDR3 loop spans 15 amino acids. With 7 bases clipped from V and 5 bases from J, the junction kept 10 bases outside the gene matches. The germline V gene has CDR1 MNHEY and CDR2 SVGEGT.

This rearrangement joins TRBV5-1 to TRBJ2-1, with 7 bases fitting TRBD1. CDR3 length: 15 amino acids. CDR1 and CDR2 (germline): SGHRS, YFSETQ. V was pared by 5 bases and J by 5 bases, with 10 bases of the junction left unmatched. CDR3 in amino acids: CASRFTLTGNNEQFF. The CDR3 bases are TGCGCCAGCAGGTTTACCCTGACAGGGAACAATGAGCAGTTCTTC.

This clonotype showed up just a few times. The chain links TRBV6-5 to TRBJ1-2, with TRBD1 matching over 12 bases. Germline loops: CDR1 MNHEY, CDR2 SVGAGI. The CDR3 spans 17 residues. With 6 bases clipped from V and 4 bases from J, the junction kept 12 bases outside the gene matches. DNA of the CDR3: TGTGCCAGCAGAGAAAGCGGGACAGGGGGCTATGTCTATGGCTACACCTTC. It encodes CASRESGTGGYVYGYTF.

This clonotype has more than one count but fewer than ten. The chain is built from TRBV6-6 and TRBJ1-5, with D perhaps matching TRBD1 (5 bases). This CDR3 comprises 14 residues. Germline V gene lookup returns CDR1 MNHNY and CDR2 SVGAGI (reference sequence). Trimming took off 1 base at V and 5 bases at J, with 9 bases between the two ends. The CDR3 bases are TGTGCCAGCAGTTACTTGGACACCGATCAGCCCCAGCATTTT. Translation: CASSYLDTDQPQHF.

The chain couples TRBV7-2 to TRBJ2-3, with 7 bases that match TRBD1. CDR1 is SGHTA, CDR2 FQGNSA, per germline. This CDR3 contains 15 residues. V was pared by 5 bases and J by 1 base, with 6 bases of the junction left unmatched. CDR3 sequence reads: CASSPRTGGTDTQYF. The CDR3 nucleotides read TGTGCCAGCAGCCCCCGGACAGGAGGCACAGATACGCAGTATTTT.

CDR3 DNA sequence: TGCGCCAGCAGCCCGGCGGTCAACAGGGGGAACACTGAAGCTTTCTTT. It yields the protein CASSPAVNRGNTEAFF. The chain recombines TRBV5-1 with TRBJ1-1; 7 bases align to TRBD1. CDR3 length: 16 amino acids. Trimming removed 4 bases from V and 1 base from J; junction bases left unmatched: 10. Per germline, CDR1 SGHRS and CDR2 YFSETQ.

This clonotype was seen many times. V and J are TRBV6-2 or TRBV6-3 and TRBJ2-7, with 10 nucleotides matching TRBD1. Germline V gives CDR1 MNHEY, CDR2 SVGEGT. With V trimmed by 11 bases and J by 0 bases, 7 bases remained unmatched. This CDR3 has 14 amino acids. In DNA form, the CDR3 reads TGTGCCGCTCGGGACAGGGGTATCTCCTACGAGCAGTACGTC. It translates to CAARDRGISYEQYV.

The chain combines TRBV14 with TRBJ1-1, with D uncertain. Trimming pared 4 bases from V and 5 bases from J, leaving 11 bases between. The CDR3 is made up of 13 amino acids. CDR1 SGHDN and CDR2 FVKESK come from the germline V gene. The DNA of the CDR3 is TGTGCCAGCAGCCTTTACGGTTGGACTGAAGCTTTCTTT. Translated, it gives CASSLYGWTEAFF.

This clonotype was found many times. The rearrangement joins TRBV20-1 to TRBJ1-6; D ambiguous. The CDR3 loop spans 15 amino acids. CDR1 and CDR2 (germline): DFQATT, SNEGSKA (reference sequence). V was cut by 0 bases and J by 8 bases, with 14 bases left in between. The CDR3 nucleotides read TGCAGTGCTAGAGATTTCCGGTTCTGGGATTCACCCCTCCACTTT. Residues: CSARDFRFWDSPLHF.

This clonotype was observed a handful of times. The genes are TRBV4-2 and TRBJ1-2, with 7 bases aligning to TRBD1. V lost 1 base and J lost 3; bases outside the gene matches: 11. Per the germline V gene, CDR1 is LGHNA and CDR2 is YNFKEQ. This CDR3 is built from 17 residues. The CDR3, as DNA: TGTGCCAGCAGCCAAGGACGTTTTTCCGACAGGGACTATGGCTACACCTTC. Protein: CASSQGRFSDRDYGYTF.

This clonotype occurred many times. This chain connects TRBV19 to TRBJ1-1; 7 bases are a match to TRBD1. There are 14 residues in the CDR3. Trimming at V came to 7 bases and at J to 5 bases, leaving 10 bases not matched to a gene. Germline assignment: CDR1 LNHDA and CDR2 SQIVND (reference sequence). CDR3 nucleotides: TGTGCCAGTACACCCGGGCAGGGGGTTACTGAAGCTTTCTTT. This gives the protein CASTPGQGVTEAFF.

This clonotype appeared many times. This chain uses TRBV29-1 with TRBJ2-5, with a tentative D call TRBD2 (5 bases). This CDR3 comprises 13 residues. V lost 1 base and J 4 bases, leaving 10 bases between the germline ends. Germline CDR1 is SQVTM and CDR2 is ANQGSEA. DNA for the CDR3: TGCAGCGTTGAAGGGCGCGAGGGAGAGACCCAGTACTTC. Its protein is CSVEGREGETQYF. Full variable domain (outside the CDR3, taken from reference TRBV29-1 and TRBJ2-5): SAVISQKPSRDICQRGTSLTIQCQVDSQVTMMFWYRQQPGQSLTLIATANQGSEATYESGFVIDKFPISRPNLTFSTLTVSNMSPEDSSIYLCSVEGREGETQYFGPGTRLLVL.

This clonotype was recorded at least ten times. The gene calls are TRBV6-2 or TRBV6-3 and TRBJ2-3; D not resolved. V lost 7 bases, J lost 4 bases, and 9 bases lay in between. The CDR3 is 12 amino acids. Germline V gene sequence: CDR1 MNHEY, CDR2 SVGEGT. The CDR3 protein is CASKEPADTQYF. The CDR3 DNA sequence: TGTGCCAGCAAGGAACCGGCAGATACGCAGTATTTT.